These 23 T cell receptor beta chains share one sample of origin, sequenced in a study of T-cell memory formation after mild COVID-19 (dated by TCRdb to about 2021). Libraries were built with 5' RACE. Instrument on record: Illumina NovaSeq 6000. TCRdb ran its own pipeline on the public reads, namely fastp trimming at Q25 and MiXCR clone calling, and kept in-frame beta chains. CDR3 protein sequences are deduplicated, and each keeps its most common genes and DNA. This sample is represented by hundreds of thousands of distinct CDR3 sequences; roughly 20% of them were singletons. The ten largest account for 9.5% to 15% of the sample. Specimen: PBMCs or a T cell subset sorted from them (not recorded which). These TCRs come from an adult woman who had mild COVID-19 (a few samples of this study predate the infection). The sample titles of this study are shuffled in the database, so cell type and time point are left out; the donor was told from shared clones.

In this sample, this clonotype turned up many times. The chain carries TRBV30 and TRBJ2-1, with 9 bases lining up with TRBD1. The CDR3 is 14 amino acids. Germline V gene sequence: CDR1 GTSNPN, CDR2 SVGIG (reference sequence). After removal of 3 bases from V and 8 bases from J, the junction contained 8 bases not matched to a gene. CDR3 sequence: CAWSRTGVLDEQFF. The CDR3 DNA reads TGTGCCTGGAGCCGGACAGGGGTTCTCGATGAGCAGTTCTTC.

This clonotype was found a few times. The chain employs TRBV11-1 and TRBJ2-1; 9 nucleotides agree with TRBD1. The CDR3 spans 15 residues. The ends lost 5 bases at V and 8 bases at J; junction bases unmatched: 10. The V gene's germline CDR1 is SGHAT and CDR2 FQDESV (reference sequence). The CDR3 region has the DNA TGTGCCAGCAGCCTCCGGGACAGGGAATTCTATGAGCAGTTCTTC. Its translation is CASSLRDREFYEQFF.

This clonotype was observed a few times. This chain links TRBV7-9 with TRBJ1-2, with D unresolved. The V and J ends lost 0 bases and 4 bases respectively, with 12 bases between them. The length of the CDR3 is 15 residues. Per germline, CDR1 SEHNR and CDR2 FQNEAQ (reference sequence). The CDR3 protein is CASSLAGNRFYGYTF. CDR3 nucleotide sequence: TGTGCCAGCAGCTTAGCGGGAAACAGATTCTATGGCTACACCTTC. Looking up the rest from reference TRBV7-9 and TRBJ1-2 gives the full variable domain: DTGVSQNPRHKITKRGQNVTFRCDPISEHNRLYWYRQTLGQGPEFLTYFQNEAQLEKSRLLSDRFSAERPKGSFSTLEIQRTEQGDSAMYLCASSLAGNRFYGYTFGSGTRLTVV.

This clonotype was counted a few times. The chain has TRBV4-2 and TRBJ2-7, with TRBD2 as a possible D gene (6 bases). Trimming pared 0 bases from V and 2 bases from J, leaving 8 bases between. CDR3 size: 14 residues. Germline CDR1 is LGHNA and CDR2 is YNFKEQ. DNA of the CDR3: TGTGCCAGCAGCCAAGAGGGAGGTGCCTACGAGCAGTACTTC. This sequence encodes CASSQEGGAYEQYF.

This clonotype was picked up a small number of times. In nucleotides, the CDR3 is TGCAGCGTCCCCCGACTACCCCTCTCCTACAATGAGCAGTTCTTC. Its translation is CSVPRLPLSYNEQFF. The chain is built from TRBV29-1 and TRBJ2-1, with a weak D call TRBD2 (5 bases). Germline CDR1 reads SQVTM; CDR2 reads ANQGSEA. The CDR3 extends over 15 amino acids. Between the trimmed V and J ends, which lost 6 bases and 0 bases, there was a span of 15 bases.

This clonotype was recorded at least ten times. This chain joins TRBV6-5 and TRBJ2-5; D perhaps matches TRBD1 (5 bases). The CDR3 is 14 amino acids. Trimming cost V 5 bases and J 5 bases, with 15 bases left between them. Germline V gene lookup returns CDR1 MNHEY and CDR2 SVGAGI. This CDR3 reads CASSRGVGQETQYF. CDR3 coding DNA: TGTGCCAGCAGTCGCGGTGTGGGGCAGGAGACCCAGTACTTC.

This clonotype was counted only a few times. The CDR3 region has the DNA TGTGCCAGCAGTTATAGACTAGCGGGAACGGGCCATGAGCAGTTCTTC. Encoded protein: CASSYRLAGTGHEQFF. V and J are TRBV6-2 or TRBV6-3 and TRBJ2-1; 11 bases are shared with TRBD2. This CDR3 contains 16 residues. V was pared by 3 bases and J by 8 bases, with 9 bases of the junction left unmatched. Germline V gene lookup returns CDR1 MNHEY and CDR2 SVGEGT.

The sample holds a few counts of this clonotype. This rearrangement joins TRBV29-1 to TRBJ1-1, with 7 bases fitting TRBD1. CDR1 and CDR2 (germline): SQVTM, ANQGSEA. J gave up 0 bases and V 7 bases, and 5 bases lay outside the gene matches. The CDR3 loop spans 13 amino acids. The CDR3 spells CSGLQGMNTEAFF. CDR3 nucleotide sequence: TGCAGCGGTTTACAGGGGATGAACACTGAAGCTTTCTTT. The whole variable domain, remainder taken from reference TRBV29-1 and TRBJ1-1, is SAVISQKPSRDICQRGTSLTIQCQVDSQVTMMFWYRQQPGQSLTLIATANQGSEATYESGFVIDKFPISRPNLTFSTLTVSNMSPEDSSIYLCSGLQGMNTEAFFGQGTRLTVV.

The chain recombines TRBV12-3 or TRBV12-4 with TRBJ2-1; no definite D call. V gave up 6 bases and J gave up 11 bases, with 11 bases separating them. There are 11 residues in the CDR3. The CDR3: CASSQGAKQFF. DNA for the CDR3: TGTGCCAGCAGCCAAGGAGCGAAGCAGTTCTTC.

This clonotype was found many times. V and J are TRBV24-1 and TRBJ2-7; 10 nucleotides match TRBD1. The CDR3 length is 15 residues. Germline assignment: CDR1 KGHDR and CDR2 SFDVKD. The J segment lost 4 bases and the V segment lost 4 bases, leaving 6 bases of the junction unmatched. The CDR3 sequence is CATSDPDRGLYEQYF. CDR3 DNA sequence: TGTGCCACCAGTGACCCCGACAGGGGGCTATACGAGCAGTACTTC.

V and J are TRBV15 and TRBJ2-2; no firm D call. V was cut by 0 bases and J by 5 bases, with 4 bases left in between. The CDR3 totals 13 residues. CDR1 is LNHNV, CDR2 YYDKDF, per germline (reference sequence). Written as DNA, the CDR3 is TGTGCCACCAGCAGAGATTGGACCGGGGAGCTGTTTTTT. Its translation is CATSRDWTGELFF. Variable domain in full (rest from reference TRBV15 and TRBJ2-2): DAMVIQNPRYQVTQFGKPVTLSCSQTLNHNVMYWYQQKSSQAPKLLFHYYDKDFNNEADTPDNFQSRRPNTSFCFLDIRSPGLGDTAMYLCATSRDWTGELFFGEGSRLTVL.

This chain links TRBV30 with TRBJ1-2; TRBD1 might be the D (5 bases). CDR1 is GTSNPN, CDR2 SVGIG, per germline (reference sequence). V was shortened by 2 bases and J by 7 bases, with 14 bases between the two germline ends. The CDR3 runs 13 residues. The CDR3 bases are TGTGCCTGGAGTTCTGGGACGTCCGGTGGCTACACCTTC. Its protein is CAWSSGTSGGYTF. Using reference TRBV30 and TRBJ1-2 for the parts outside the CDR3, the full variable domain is SQTIHQWPATLVQPVGSPLSLECTVEGTSNPNLYWYRQAAGRGLQLLFYSVGIGQISSEVPQNLSASRPQDRQFILSSKKLLLSDSGFYLCAWSSGTSGGYTFGSGTRLTVV.

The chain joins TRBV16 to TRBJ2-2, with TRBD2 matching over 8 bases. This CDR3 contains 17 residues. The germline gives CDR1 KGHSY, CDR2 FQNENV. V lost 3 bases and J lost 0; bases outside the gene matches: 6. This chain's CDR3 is CASSHSTSATNTGELFF. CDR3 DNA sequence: TGTGCCAGCAGCCACTCGACTAGCGCAACGAACACCGGGGAGCTGTTTTTT.

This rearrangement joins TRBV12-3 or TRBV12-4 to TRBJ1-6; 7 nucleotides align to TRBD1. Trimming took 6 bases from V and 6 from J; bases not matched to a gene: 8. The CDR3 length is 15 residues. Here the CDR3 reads CASSLDRAANSPLHF. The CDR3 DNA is TGTGCCAGCAGCCTCGACAGGGCAGCTAATTCACCCCTCCACTTT.

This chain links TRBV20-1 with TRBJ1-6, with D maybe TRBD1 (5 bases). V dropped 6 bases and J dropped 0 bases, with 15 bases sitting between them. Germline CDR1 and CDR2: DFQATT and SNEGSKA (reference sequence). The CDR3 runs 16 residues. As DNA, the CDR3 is TGCAGTGCGCGGACATCCCGCAACTCCTATAATTCACCCCTCCACTTT. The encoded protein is CSARTSRNSYNSPLHF.

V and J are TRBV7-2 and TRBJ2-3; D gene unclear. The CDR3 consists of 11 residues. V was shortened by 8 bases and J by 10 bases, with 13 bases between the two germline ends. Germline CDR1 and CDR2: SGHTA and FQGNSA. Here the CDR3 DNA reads TGTGCCAGCGGTTCGGTAGCATCGCAGTATTTT. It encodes CASGSVASQYF. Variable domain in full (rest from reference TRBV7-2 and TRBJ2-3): GAGVSQSPSNKVTEKGKDVELRCDPISGHTALYWYRQSLGQGLEFLIYFQGNSAPDKSGLPSDRFSAERTGGSVSTLTIQRTQQEDSAVYLCASGSVASQYFGPGTRLTVL.

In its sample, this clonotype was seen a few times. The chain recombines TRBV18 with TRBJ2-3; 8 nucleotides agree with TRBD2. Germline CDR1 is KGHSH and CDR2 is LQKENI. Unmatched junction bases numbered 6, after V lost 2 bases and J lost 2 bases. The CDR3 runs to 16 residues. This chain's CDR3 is CASSPERGGVTDTQYF. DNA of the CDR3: TGTGCCAGCTCACCAGAACGGGGGGGCGTCACAGATACGCAGTATTTT.

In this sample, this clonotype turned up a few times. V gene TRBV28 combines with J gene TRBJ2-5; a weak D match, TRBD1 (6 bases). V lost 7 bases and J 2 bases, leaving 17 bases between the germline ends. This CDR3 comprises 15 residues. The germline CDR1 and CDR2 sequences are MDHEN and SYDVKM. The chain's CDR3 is CASTPGHPGQETQYF. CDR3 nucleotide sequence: TGTGCCAGCACCCCGGGACATCCAGGTCAAGAGACCCAGTACTTC.

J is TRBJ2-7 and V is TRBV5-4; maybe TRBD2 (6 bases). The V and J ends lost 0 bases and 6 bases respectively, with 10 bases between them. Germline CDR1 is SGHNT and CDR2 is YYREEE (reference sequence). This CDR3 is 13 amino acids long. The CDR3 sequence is CASSLEAGFEQYF. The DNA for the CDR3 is TGTGCCAGCAGCTTGGAGGCGGGGTTCGAGCAGTACTTC.

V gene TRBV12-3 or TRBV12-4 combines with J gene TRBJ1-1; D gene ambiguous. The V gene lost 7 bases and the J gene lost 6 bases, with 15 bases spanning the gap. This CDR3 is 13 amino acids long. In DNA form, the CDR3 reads TGTGCCAGCACTATATCCCCGGGATCTGAAGCTTTCTTT. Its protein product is CASTISPGSEAFF.

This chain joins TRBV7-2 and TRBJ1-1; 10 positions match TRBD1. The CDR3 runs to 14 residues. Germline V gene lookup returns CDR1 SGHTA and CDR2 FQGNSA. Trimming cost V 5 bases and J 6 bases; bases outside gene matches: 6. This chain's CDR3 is CASSTDRGHAEAFF. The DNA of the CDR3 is TGTGCCAGCAGCACCGACAGGGGGCACGCTGAAGCTTTCTTT.

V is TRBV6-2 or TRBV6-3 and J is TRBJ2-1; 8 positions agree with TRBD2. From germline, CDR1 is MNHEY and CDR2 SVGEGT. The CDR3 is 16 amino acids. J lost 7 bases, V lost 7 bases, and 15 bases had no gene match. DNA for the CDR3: TGTGCCAGCACCGTACGTTGGACTAGCCAAGGGAATGAGCAGTTCTTC. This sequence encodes CASTVRWTSQGNEQFF.

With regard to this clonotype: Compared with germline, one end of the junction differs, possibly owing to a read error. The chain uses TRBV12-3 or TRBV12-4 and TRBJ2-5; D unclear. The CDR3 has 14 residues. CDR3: CASSFERSEDTQYF. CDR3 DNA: TGTGCCAGCAGTTTTGAACGATCTGAAGATACCCAGTACTTC.